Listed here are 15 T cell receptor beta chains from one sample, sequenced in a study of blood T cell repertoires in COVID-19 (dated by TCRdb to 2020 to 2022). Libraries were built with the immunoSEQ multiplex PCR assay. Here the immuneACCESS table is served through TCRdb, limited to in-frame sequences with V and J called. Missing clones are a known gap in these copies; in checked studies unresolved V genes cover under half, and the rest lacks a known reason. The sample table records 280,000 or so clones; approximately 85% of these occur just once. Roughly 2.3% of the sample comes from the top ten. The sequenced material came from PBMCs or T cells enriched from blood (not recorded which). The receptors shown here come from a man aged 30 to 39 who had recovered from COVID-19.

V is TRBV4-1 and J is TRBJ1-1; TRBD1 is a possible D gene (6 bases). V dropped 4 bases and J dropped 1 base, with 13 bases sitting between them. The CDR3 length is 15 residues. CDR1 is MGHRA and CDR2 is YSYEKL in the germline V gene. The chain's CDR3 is CASSRSGHTNTEAFF. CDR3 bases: TGCGCCAGCAGCCGCTCGGGACACACGAACACTGAAGCTTTCTTT.

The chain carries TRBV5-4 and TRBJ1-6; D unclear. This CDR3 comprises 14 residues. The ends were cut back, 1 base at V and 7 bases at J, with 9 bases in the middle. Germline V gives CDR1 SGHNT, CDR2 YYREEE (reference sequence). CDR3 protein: CASSLTGGNSPLHF. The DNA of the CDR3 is TGTGCCAGCAGCTTGACGGGAGGGAATTCACCCCTCCACTTT.

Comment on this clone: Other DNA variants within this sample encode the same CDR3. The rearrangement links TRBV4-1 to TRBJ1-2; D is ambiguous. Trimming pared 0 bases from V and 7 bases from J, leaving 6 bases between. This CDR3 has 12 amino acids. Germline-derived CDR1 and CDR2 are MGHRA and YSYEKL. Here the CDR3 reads CASSQDRVGYTF. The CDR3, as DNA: TGCGCCAGCAGCCAAGATCGGGTTGGCTACACCTTC.

CDR3 amino acids: CASSYGQGGGETQYF. The DNA for the CDR3 is TGTGCCAGCAGCTACGGACAGGGGGGAGGAGAGACCCAGTACTTC. This chain connects TRBV11-2 to TRBJ2-5; 10 bases are a match to TRBD1. The CDR3 contains 15 residues. CDR1 and CDR2 from the germline V gene are SGHAT and FQNNGV. With 4 bases clipped from V and 4 bases from J, the junction kept 6 bases outside the gene matches.

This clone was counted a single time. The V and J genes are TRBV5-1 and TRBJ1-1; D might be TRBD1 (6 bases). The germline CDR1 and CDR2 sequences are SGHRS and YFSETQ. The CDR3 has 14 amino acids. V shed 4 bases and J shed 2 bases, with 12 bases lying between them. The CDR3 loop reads CASSKTGTNTEAFF. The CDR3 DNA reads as TGCGCCAGCAGCAAGACCGGGACAAACACTGAAGCTTTCTTT.

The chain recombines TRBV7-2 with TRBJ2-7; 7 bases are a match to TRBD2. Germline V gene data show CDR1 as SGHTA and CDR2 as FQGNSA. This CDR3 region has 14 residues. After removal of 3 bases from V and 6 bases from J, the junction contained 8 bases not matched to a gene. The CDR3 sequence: CASSLGLPPFEQYF. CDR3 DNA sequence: TGTGCCAGCAGCTTGGGACTACCCCCGTTCGAGCAGTACTTC.

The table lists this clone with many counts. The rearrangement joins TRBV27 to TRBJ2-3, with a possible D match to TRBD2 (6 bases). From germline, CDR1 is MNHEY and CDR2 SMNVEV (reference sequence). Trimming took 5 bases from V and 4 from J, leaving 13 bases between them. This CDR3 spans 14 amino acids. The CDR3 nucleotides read TGTGCCAGCAGTCTCCGACTAGGGCCAGATACGCAGTATTTT. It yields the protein CASSLRLGPDTQYF.

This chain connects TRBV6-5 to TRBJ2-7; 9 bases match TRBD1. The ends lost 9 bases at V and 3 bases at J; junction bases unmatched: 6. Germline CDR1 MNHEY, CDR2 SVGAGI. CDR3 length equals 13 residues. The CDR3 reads CASRQGGYYEQYF. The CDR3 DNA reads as TGTGCCAGTAGACAGGGGGGCTACTACGAGCAGTACTTC.

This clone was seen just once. The CDR3 spells CASSVYEQYF. The CDR3 DNA reads as TGTGCCAGCTCGGTCTACGAGCAGTACTTC. The genes are TRBV2 and TRBJ2-7; no clear D. Germline V gene lookup returns CDR1 SNHLY and CDR2 FYNNEI. Trimming removed 8 bases from V and 3 bases from J, with 5 bases in between. The CDR3 has 10 amino acids.

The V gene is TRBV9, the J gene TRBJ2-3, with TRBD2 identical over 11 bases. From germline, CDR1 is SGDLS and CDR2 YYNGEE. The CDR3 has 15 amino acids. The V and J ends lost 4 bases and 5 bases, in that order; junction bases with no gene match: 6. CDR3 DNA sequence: TGTGCCAGCAGCTCATTAGCGGGGGGGCAAGATACGCAGTATTTT. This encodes CASSSLAGGQDTQYF.

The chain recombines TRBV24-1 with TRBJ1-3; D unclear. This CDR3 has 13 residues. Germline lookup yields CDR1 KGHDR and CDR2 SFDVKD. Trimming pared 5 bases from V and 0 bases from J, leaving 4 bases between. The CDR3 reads CATSVASGNTIYF. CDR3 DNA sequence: TGTGCCACCAGTGTAGCCTCTGGAAACACCATATATTTT.

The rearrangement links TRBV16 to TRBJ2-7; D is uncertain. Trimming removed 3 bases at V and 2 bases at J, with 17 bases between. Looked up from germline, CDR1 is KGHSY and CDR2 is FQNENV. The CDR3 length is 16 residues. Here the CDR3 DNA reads TGTGCCAGCAGCCATCAAACCGCACGGGTCCCCTACGAGCAGTACTTC. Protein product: CASSHQTARVPYEQYF.

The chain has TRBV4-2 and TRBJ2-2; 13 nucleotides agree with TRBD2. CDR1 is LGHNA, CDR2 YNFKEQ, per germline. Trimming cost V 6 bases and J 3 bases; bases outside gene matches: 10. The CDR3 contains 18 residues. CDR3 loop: CASRRLAGGSSHTGELFF. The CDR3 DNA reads TGTGCCAGCAGGAGACTAGCGGGGGGCTCTTCGCACACCGGGGAGCTGTTTTTT.

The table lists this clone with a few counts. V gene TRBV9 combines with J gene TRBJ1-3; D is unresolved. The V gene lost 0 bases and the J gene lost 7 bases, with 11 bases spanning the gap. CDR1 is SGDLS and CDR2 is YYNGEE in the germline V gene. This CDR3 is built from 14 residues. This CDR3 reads CASSVDTGGNTIYF. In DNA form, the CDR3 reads TGTGCCAGCAGCGTAGACACCGGCGGGAACACCATATATTTT.

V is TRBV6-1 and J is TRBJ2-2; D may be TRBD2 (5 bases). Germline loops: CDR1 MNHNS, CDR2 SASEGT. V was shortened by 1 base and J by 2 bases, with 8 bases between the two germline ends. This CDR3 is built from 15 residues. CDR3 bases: TGTGCCAGCAGTGAAGAAGCGGCTAACACCGGGGAGCTGTTTTTT. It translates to CASSEEAANTGELFF.